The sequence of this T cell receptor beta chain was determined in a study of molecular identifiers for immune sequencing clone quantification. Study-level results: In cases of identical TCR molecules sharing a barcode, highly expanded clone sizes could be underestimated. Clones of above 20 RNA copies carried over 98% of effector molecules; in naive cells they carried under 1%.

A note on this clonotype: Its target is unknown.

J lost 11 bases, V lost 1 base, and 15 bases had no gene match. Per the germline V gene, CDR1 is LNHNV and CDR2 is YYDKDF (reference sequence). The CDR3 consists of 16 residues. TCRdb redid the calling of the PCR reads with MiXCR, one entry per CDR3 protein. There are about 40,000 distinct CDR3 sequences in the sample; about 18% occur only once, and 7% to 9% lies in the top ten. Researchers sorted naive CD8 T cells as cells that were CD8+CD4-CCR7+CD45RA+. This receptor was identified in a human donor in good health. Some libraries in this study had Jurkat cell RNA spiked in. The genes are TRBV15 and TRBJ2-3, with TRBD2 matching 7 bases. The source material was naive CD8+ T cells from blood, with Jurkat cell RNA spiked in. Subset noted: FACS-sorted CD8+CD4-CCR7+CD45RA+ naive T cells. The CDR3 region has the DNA TGTGCCACCAGCAGAGCAGAGCGGGAAACAAGGATAGGGCAGTATTTT. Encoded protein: CATSRAERETRIGQYF.